This T cell receptor (beta chain) was retrieved from a study of radiotherapy plus CTLA-4 blockade in lung cancer. At the level of the study: In approximately 17% of patients, objective responses were seen; approximately 34% had disease control.

Measured with immunoSEQ multiplex PCR; TCRdb has only the in-frame clones, and not every one. The data show about 60,000 clones, 70% to 80% seen once. CDR1 and CDR2 from the germline V gene are SGDLS and YYNGEE. Trimming removed 3 bases from V and 9 bases from J; junction bases left unmatched: 8. The CDR3 is 14 residues long. This clone showed up just once. This specimen was peripheral blood, taken from a patient treated with radiotherapy plus ipilimumab. J is TRBJ1-5 and V is TRBV9; 8 positions match TRBD1. The TCR sequence derives from a human donor with non-small cell lung cancer who had a partial response to radiotherapy plus ipilimumab. The CDR3 DNA follows: TGTGCCAGCAGCGGGACAGGGTTCCCTGGGCCCCAGCATTTT. The encoded protein is CASSGTGFPGPQHF.